The entry below gives a single T cell receptor (beta chain) sequence along with its context. Its antigen is still unknown. On sorted subsets, replicate PCRs used 150 to 250 ng DNA, or tens of thousands of T cell genomes. Produced via immunoSEQ multiplex PCR; TCRdb's table is partial and in-frame only. This table has roughly 2.5 million clones, more than 90% appearing once. This specimen comes from a study of shared clonotypes between healthy human individuals. Study summary: Plates per donor: three CD4 naive, three CD4 memory, two CD8 naive, one CD8 memory.

Germline V gene lookup returns CDR1 ENHRY and CDR2 SYGVKD. V lost 5 bases to trimming and J lost 3 bases; unmatched junction nucleotides: 14. This CDR3 comprises 17 residues. The study, taken as a whole, reports: Clonotype sharing among donors was expected to depend on sequencing depth. A few donors had around 5% of their naive CD4 clonotypes in common.

The receptor was derived from a man younger than 35 in good health. Material for sequencing was naive CD4+ T cells sorted from blood. As to subset: CD45RA+ positively selected. V and J are TRBV10-3 and TRBJ2-7, with 9 bases lining up with TRBD2. The DNA of the CDR3 is TGTGCCATCAGTCCCACCACGGGGGGACTAGCTGTCTACGAGCAGTACTTC. As protein: CAISPTTGGLAVYEQYF.